The clone carrying this TCR beta chain was seen more than once but under ten times. CDR1 is SNHLY, CDR2 FYNNEI, per germline. With V trimmed by 7 bases and J by 5 bases, 2 bases remained unmatched. CDR3 size: 12 residues. TCRdb fed the 5' RACE reads into MiXCR, producing one record per CDR3 protein. The sample yields under 300,000 distinct CDR3 sequences, 7.5% to 10% seen once. This sample was taken from a study of T-cell memory formation after mild COVID-19. The wider study: Clustering of TCRs was largely donor specific.

J is TRBJ2-5 and V is TRBV2; 9 bases are shared with TRBD1. The sequenced material came from PBMCs or a T cell subset sorted from them (not recorded which). The source of this sequence is a man younger than 35 who had mild COVID-19 (a few samples of this study predate the infection). Cell type and time point are not known. The CDR3 DNA reads as TGTGCCAGCACAGACAGGGGGGAGACCCAGTACTTC. Amino acid sequence: CASTDRGETQYF. The variable domain in full, completed from reference TRBV2 and TRBJ2-5, reads EPEVTQTPSHQVTQMGQEVILRCVPISNHLYFYWYRQILGQKVEFLVSFYNNEISEKSEIFDDQFSVERPDGSNFTLKIRSTKLEDSAMYFCASTDRGETQYFGPGTRLLVL.